This T cell receptor beta chain came from a study of blood T cells in healthy people across ages. A J-beta primer mix and a sample-barcoded 5' primer were used in a second PCR of roughly 6 to 11 cycles. TCRdb ran MiXCR on the 5' RACE reads and lists one entry per CDR3 protein. The sample lists over a million distinct CDR3 sequences, 20% to 25% occurring once. The V and J ends lost 0 bases and 4 bases respectively, with 10 bases between them. CDR1 LGHNA and CDR2 YSLEER come from the germline V gene. CDR3 length: 15 residues. Separately, the same data were catalogued under a study of T cells of mothers and their children.

The chain has TRBV4-3 and TRBJ2-1; the D gene is possibly TRBD2 (6 bases). The receptor's source is a girl aged 2-10 years in good health. Material: blood. The chain's CDR3 is CASSQDLSGYNEQFF. The CDR3 DNA reads as TGCGCCAGCAGCCAAGATCTCAGCGGGTACAATGAGCAGTTCTTC.